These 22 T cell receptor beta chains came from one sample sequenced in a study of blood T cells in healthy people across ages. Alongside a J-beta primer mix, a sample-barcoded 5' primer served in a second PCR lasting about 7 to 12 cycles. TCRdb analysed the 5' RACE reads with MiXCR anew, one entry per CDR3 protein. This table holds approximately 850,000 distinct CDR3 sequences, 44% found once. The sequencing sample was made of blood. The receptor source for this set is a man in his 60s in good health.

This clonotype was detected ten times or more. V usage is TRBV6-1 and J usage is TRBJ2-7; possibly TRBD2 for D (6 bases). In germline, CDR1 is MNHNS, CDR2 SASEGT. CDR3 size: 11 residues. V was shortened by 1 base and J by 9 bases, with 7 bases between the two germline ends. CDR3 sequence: CASSEVGGQYF. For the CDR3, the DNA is TGTGCCAGCAGTGAAGTGGGGGGGCAGTACTTC.

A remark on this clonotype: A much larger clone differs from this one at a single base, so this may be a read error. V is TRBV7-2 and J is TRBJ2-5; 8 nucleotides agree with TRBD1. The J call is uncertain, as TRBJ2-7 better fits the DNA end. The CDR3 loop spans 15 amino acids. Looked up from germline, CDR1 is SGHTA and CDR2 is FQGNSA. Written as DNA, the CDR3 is TGTGCCAGCAGCTCCAAGAGACAGGGGACCTGCGAGCAGTACTTC. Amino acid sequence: CASSSKRQGTCEQYF.

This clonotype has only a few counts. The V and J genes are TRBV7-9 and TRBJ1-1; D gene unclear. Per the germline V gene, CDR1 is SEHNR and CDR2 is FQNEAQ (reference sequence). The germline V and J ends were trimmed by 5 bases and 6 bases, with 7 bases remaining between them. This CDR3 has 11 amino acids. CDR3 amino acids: CASSPSSEAFF. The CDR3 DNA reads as TGTGCCAGCAGCCCCTCGTCTGAAGCTTTCTTT.

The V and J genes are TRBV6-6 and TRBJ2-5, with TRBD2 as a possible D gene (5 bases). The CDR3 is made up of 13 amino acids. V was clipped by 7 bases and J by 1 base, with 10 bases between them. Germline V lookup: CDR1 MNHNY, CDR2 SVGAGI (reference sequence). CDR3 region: CASTRGGQETQYF. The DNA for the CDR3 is TGTGCCAGCACTCGCGGAGGCCAAGAGACCCAGTACTTC.

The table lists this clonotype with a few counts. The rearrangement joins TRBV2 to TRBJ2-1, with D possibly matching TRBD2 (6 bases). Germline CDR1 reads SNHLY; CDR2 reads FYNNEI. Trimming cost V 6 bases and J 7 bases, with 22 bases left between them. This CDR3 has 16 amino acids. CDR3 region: CASREPSQLARNEQFF. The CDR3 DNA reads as TGTGCCAGCAGAGAACCCTCCCAGCTAGCGAGGAATGAGCAGTTCTTC.

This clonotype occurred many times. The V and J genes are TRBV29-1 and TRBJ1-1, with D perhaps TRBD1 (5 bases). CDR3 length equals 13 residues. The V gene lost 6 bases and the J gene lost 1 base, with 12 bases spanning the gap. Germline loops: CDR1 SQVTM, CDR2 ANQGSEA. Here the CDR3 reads CSVSGGGNTEAFF. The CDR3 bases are TGCAGCGTGTCCGGGGGTGGGAACACTGAAGCTTTCTTT.

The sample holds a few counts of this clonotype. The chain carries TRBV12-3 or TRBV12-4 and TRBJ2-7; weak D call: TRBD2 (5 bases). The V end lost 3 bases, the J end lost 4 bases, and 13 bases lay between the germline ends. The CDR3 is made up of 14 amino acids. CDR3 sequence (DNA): TGTGCCAGCAGTTTTGGTCCGCGGACTTACGAGCAGTACTTC. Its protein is CASSFGPRTYEQYF.

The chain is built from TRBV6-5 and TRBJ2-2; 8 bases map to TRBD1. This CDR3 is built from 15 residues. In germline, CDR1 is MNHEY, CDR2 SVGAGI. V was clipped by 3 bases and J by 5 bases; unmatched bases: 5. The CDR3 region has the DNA TGTGCCAGCAGTTATTCCTGGACAGGGACCGGGGAGCTGTTTTTT. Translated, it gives CASSYSWTGTGELFF.

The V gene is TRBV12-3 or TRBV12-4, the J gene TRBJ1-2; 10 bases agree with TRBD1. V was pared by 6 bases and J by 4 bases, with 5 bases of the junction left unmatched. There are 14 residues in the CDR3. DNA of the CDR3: TGTGCCAGCAGGAAGGACAGGGGGATCTATGGCTACACCTTC. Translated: CASRKDRGIYGYTF.

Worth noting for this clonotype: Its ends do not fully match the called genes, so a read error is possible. For the CDR3, the DNA is TGCAGTGCTAGAGATCTGCGGTTACCCTCCTACGGGCAGTACTTC. It specifies CSARDLRLPSYGQYF. The V gene is TRBV20-1, the J gene TRBJ2-7; D remains unclear. The CDR3 contains 15 residues. CDR1 and CDR2 (germline): DFQATT, SNEGSKA (reference sequence).

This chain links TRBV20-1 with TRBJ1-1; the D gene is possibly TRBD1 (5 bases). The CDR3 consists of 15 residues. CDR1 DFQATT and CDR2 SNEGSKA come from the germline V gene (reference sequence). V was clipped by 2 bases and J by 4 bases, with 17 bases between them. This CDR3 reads CSARLAGPLATEAFF. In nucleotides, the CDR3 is TGCAGTGCTAGACTGGCGGGGCCCTTGGCCACTGAAGCTTTCTTT.

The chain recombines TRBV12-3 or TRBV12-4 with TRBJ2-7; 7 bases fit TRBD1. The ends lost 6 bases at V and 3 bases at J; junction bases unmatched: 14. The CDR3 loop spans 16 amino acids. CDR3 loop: CASRMGPRDRFYEQYF. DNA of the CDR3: TGTGCCAGCAGGATGGGTCCCCGGGACAGATTCTACGAGCAGTACTTC.

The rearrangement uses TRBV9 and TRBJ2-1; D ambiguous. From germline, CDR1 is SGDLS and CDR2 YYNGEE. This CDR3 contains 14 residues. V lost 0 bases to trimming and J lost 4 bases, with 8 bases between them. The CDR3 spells CASSVEDAYNEQFF. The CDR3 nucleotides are TGTGCCAGCAGCGTAGAGGACGCATACAATGAGCAGTTCTTC.

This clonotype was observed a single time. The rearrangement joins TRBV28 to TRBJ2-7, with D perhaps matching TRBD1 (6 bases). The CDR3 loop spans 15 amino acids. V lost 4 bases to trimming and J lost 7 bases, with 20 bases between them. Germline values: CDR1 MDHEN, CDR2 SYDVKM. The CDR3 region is CASSSLLQGYQEQYF. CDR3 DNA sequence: TGTGCCAGCAGTTCCCTCTTACAGGGTTATCAGGAGCAGTACTTC.

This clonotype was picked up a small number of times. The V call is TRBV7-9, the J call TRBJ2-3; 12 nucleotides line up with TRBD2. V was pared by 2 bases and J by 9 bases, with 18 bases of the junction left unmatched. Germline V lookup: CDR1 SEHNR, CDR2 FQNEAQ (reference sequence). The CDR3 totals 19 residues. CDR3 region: CASSLRLAGGPSRSRTQYF. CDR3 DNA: TGTGCCAGCAGCTTAAGGCTAGCGGGGGGGCCAAGTCGTAGCAGAACGCAGTATTTT.

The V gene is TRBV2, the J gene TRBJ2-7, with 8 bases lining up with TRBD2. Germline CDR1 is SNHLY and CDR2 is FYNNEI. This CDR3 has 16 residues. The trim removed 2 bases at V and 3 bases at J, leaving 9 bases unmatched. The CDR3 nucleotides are TGTGCCAGCAGTGAATTGTGGCGGGGGGATTACTACGAGCAGTACTTC. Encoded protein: CASSELWRGDYYEQYF.

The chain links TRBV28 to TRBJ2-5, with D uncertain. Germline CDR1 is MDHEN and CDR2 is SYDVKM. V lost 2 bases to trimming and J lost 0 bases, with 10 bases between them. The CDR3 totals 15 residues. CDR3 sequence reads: CASSLPQLYQETQYF. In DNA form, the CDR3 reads TGTGCCAGCAGTTTACCCCAGTTGTACCAAGAGACCCAGTACTTC.

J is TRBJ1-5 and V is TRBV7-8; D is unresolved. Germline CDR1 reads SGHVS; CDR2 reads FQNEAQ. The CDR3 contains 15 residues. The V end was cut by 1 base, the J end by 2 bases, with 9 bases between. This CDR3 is CASSLVLGGNQPQHF. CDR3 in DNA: TGTGCCAGCAGCTTAGTCCTGGGCGGCAATCAGCCCCAGCATTTT.

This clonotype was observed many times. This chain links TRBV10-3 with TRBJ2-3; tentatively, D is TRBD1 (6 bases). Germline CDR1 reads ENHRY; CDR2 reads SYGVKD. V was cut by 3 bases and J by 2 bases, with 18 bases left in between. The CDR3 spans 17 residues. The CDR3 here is CAISDPDRSQFTDTQYF. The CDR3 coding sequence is TGTGCCATCAGTGACCCCGACAGGTCCCAATTCACAGATACGCAGTATTTT.

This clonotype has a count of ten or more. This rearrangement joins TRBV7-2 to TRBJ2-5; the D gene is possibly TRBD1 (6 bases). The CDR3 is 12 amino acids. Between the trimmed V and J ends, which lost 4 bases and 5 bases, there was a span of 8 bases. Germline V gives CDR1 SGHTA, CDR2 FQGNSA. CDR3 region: CASSWGQETQYF. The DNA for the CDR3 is TGTGCCAGCAGCTGGGGGCAGGAGACCCAGTACTTC.

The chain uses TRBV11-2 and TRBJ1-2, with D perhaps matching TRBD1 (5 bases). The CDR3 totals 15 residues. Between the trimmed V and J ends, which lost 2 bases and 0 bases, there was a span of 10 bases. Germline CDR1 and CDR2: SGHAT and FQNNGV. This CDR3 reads CASSLTRGANYGYTF. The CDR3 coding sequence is TGTGCCAGCAGCTTAACGAGGGGAGCTAACTATGGCTACACCTTC.

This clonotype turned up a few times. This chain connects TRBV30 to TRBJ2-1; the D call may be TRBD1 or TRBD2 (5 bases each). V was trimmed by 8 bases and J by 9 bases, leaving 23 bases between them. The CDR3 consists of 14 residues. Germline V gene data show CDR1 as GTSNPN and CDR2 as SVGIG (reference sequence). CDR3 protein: CAGTAGDGMGEQFF. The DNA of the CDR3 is TGTGCCGGAACCGCTGGGGACGGCATGGGTGAGCAGTTCTTC.